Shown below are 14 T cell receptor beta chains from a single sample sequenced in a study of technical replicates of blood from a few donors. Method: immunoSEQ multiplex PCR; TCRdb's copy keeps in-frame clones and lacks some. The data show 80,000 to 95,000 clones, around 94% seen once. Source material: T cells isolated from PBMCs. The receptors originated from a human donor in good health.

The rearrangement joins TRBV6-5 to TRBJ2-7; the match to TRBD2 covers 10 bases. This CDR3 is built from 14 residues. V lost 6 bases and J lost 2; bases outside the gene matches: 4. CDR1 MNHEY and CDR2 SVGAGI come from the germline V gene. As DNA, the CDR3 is TGTGCCAGCAGGGTACTAGCGGGGCCCTACGAGCAGTACTTC. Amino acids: CASRVLAGPYEQYF.

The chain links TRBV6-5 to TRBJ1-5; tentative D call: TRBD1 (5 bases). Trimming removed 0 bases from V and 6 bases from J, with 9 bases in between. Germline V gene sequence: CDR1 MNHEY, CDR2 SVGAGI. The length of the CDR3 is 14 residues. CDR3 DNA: TGTGCCAGCAGTTACTCTCAGGGTGCTCAGCCCCAGCATTTT. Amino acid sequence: CASSYSQGAQPQHF.

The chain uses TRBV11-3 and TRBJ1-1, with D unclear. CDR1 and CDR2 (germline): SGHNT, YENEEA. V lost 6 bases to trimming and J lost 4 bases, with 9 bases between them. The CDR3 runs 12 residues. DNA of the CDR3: TGTGCCAGCAGGAGACATCTCACTGAAGCTTTCTTT. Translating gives CASRRHLTEAFF.

Here the CDR3 DNA reads TGTGCCAGCAGCCGCGTGGGCGGGGTAATGGACAATGAGCAGTTCTTC. Its protein product is CASSRVGGVMDNEQFF. V usage is TRBV5-6 and J usage is TRBJ2-1; D perhaps matches TRBD2 (6 bases). The CDR3 loop spans 16 amino acids. Trimming removed 4 bases from V and 5 bases from J, with 19 bases in between. Germline V gene lookup returns CDR1 SGHDT and CDR2 YYEEEE.

For the CDR3, the DNA is TGTGCCAGCAGTTTAGGGACAGGGATTAACACGGGTGAAAAACTGTTTTTT. Encoded protein: CASSLGTGINTGEKLFF. The chain joins TRBV28 to TRBJ1-4; 9 bases map to TRBD1. Losses at the gene ends were 2 bases for V and 7 bases for J; bases not matched to a gene: 11. This CDR3 has 17 amino acids. Germline loops: CDR1 MDHEN, CDR2 SYDVKM.

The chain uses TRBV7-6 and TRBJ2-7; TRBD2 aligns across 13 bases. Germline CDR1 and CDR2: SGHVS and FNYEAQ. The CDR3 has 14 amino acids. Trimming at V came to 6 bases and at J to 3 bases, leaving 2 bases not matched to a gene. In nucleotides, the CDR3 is TGTGCCAGCAGGAGGACTAGCGGGAGCTACGAGCAGTACTTC. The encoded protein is CASRRTSGSYEQYF.

CDR3 amino acids: CASSSSGGAGNEQFF. The CDR3 nucleotides read TGTGCCAGCAGCTCGAGCGGGGGGGCCGGTAATGAGCAGTTCTTC. The J gene is TRBJ2-1, the V gene TRBV9, with TRBD2 matching 10 bases. This CDR3 spans 15 amino acids. J gave up 7 bases and V 4 bases, and 8 bases lay outside the gene matches. Germline V gene sequence: CDR1 SGDLS, CDR2 YYNGEE.

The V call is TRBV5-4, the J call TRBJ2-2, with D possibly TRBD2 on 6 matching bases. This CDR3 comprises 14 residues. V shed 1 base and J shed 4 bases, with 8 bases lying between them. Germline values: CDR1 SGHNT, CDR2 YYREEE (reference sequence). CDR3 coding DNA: TGTGCCAGCAGCTTGTGGACTATCACCGGGGAGCTGTTTTTT. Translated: CASSLWTITGELFF.

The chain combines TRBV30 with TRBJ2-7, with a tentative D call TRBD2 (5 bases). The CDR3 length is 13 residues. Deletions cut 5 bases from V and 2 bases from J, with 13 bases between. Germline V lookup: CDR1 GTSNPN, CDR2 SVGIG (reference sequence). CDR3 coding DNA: TGTGCCTGGTCCCTCCCCGGGACCTACGAGCAGTACTTC. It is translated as CAWSLPGTYEQYF.

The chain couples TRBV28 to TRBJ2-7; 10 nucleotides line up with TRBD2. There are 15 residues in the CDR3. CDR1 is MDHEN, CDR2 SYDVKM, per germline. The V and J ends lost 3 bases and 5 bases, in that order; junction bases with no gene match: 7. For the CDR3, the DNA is TGTGCCAGCAGTTTCATCTCTAGCGGGAGTAACGAGCAGTACTTC. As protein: CASSFISSGSNEQYF.

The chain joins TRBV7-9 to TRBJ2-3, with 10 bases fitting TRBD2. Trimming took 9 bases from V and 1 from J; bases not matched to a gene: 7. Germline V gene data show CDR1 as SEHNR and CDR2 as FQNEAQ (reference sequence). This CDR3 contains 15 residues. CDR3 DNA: TGTGCCAGTATAGCGGGAGGAGGGGGCACAGATACGCAGTATTTT. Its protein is CASIAGGGGTDTQYF.

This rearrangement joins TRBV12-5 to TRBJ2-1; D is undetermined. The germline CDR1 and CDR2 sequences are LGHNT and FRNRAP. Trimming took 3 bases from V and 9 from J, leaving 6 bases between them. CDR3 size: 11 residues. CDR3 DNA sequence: TGTGCTAGTGGTTTTACAAGTGAGCAGTTCTTC. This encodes CASGFTSEQFF.

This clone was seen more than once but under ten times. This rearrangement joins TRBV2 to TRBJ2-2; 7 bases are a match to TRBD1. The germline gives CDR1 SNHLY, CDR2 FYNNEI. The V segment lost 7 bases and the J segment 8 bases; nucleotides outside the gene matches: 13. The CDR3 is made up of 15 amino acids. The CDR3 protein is CASIPGQVYGGELFF. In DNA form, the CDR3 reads TGTGCCAGCATCCCTGGACAGGTATATGGAGGGGAGCTGTTTTTT.

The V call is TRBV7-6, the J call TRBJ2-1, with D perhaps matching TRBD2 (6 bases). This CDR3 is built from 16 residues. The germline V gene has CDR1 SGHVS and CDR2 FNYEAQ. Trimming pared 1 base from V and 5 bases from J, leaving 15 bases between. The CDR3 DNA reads TGTGCCAGCAGCTTAGTCGGGACTGCCATTAACAATGAGCAGTTCTTC. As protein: CASSLVGTAINNEQFF.